The TCR beta chain described here comes from a study of metastatic and nonmetastatic thyroid tumors. Across the whole study: Malignant and benign thyroid patients had repertoires compared in peripheral blood and tumor or nodule tissue.

Authors' methods: The distant-metastasis classifier for papillary thyroid cancer was built from CDR3 differences across clinicopathological groups. TCRdb reanalyzed the PCR reads via MiXCR. The authors' filters were not applied to this entry. The profile shows more than 25,000 clones, approximately 7.4% of them singletons. Overall study findings and caveats: A significant increase in TCR beta diversity was reportedly seen in malignant thyroid tumors relative to benign nodules, in blood and tumor.

This clone turned up a few times. Its antigen is unidentified. Thyroid surgery had not been preceded by any treatment in any patient. Material for sequencing was blood. The clonotype originates from a female donor with papillary thyroid cancer or a benign thyroid nodule (not recorded which). Some clones in this sample may be carry-over from other donors' samples.

The CDR3 sequence: CASSRTANTEAFF. The CDR3, as DNA: TGCGCCAGCAGCCGGACAGCGAACACTGAAGCTTTCTTT. The chain is built from TRBV4-3 and TRBJ1-1, with D tentatively TRBD1 (6 bases). Germline CDR1 reads LGHNA; CDR2 reads YSLEER. V was pared by 4 bases and J by 1 base, with 7 bases between. The CDR3 covers 13 residues.